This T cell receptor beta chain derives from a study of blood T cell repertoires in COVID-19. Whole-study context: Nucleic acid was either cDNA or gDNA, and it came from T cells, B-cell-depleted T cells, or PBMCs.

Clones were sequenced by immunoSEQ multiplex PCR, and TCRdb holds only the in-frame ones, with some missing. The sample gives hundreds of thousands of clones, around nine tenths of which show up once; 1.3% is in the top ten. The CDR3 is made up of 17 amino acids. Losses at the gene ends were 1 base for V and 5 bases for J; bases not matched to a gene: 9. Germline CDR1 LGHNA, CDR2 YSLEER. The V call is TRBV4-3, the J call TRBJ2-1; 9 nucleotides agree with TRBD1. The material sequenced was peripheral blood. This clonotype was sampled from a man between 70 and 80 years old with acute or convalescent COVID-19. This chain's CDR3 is CASSQAPPGQGHNEQFF. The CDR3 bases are TGCGCCAGCAGCCAAGCCCCACCGGGACAGGGCCACAATGAGCAGTTCTTC.